Each of the 32 T cell receptor beta chains below was sequenced from the same sample in a study of T cell repertoires in cytomegalovirus infection. TCRdb passed the reads through MiXCR, listing each CDR3 protein once. This table has fewer than 950,000 distinct CDR3 sequences, less than 35% appearing once. Antigens for these TCRs are unknown. The material sequenced was cultured CD8+ T cells from PBMCs, taken from culture after CMV antigen stimulation. These receptors all stem from a human donor in good health (CMV status not recorded). Some clones in this sample may be carry-over from other donors' samples.

This clonotype was picked up many times. V is TRBV7-9 and J is TRBJ2-3; D not certain. Trimming removed 5 bases at V and 6 bases at J, with 12 bases between. Germline V gene sequence: CDR1 SEHNR, CDR2 FQNEAQ (reference sequence). The CDR3 covers 13 residues. CDR3 coding DNA: TGTGCCAGCAGCCCCCCTGGATCGGATACGCAGTATTTT. It yields the protein CASSPPGSDTQYF.

The chain uses TRBV7-8 and TRBJ2-5; weak D call: TRBD1 (6 bases). With 5 bases removed from V and 0 bases from J, the gap between germline ends came to 19 bases. The CDR3 runs 17 residues. Germline V gene sequence: CDR1 SGHVS, CDR2 FQNEAQ. CDR3 region: CASSLPMDRHDQETQYF. In DNA, the CDR3 is TGTGCCAGCAGCCTACCTATGGACAGACATGACCAAGAGACCCAGTACTTC.

The V gene is TRBV2, the J gene TRBJ2-1; 9 nucleotides match TRBD2. This CDR3 comprises 17 residues. Germline assignment: CDR1 SNHLY and CDR2 FYNNEI. V trimming: 9 bases; J trimming: 1 base; junction bases outside the gene matches: 13. CDR3 DNA sequence: TGTGCCAGACTAGGGAGGGATCTAGCGGGATCCTACAATGAGCAGTTCTTC. Protein product: CARLGRDLAGSYNEQFF.

The rearrangement uses TRBV19 and TRBJ2-7; TRBD2 agrees at 9 bases. CDR3 size: 15 residues. J lost 5 bases, V lost 6 bases, and 11 bases had no gene match. Germline CDR1 is LNHDA and CDR2 is SQIVND (reference sequence). CDR3 nucleotide sequence: TGTGCCAGTAGCCGTAAAGCGGGGGGCCTCGACGAGCAGTACTTC. Translation gives CASSRKAGGLDEQYF.

This clonotype was detected ten times or more. The chain couples TRBV7-2 to TRBJ2-2; D may be TRBD1 (6 bases). Germline CDR1 SGHTA, CDR2 FQGNSA. V was shortened by 2 bases and J by 5 bases, with 18 bases between the two germline ends. The CDR3 length is 17 residues. The CDR3 is CASSLLEHVQGTGELFF. CDR3 nucleotide sequence: TGTGCCAGCAGCTTACTCGAGCACGTGCAGGGGACCGGGGAGCTGTTTTTT.

The gene calls are TRBV7-6 and TRBJ2-1; 8 bases agree with TRBD1. The germline V gene encodes CDR1 SGHVS and CDR2 FNYEAQ. The CDR3 runs 15 residues. J was trimmed by 8 bases and V by 3 bases; bases with no gene match: 9. CDR3 DNA sequence: TGTGCCAGCAGCTTCCGGACAGGGCAAAGCGATGAGCAGTTCTTC. It yields the protein CASSFRTGQSDEQFF.

This chain links TRBV2 with TRBJ2-2; D is undetermined. The CDR3 has 12 residues. Germline V gives CDR1 SNHLY, CDR2 FYNNEI. Trimming shortened V by 8 bases and J by 3 bases, and 7 bases separated the two germline ends. The CDR3 coding sequence is TGTGCCAGCGACTTTTACACCGGGGAGCTGTTTTTT. Protein sequence: CASDFYTGELFF.

This clonotype was picked up many times. The rearrangement joins TRBV7-2 to TRBJ2-2, with D perhaps matching TRBD1 (6 bases). The CDR3 has 13 residues. The germline V gene has CDR1 SGHTA and CDR2 FQGNSA. The V end lost 5 bases, the J end lost 6 bases, and 10 bases lay between the germline ends. In DNA, the CDR3 is TGTGCCAGCAGCCCACCAGGGGCCGGGGAGCTGTTTTTT. Residues: CASSPPGAGELFF. The variable domain in full, with the rest retrieved from reference TRBV7-2 and TRBJ2-2, is GAGVSQSPSNKVTEKGKDVELRCDPISGHTALYWYRQSLGQGLEFLIYFQGNSAPDKSGLPSDRFSAERTGGSVSTLTIQRTQQEDSAVYLCASSPPGAGELFFGEGSRLTVL.

This chain connects TRBV6-6 to TRBJ2-2; D gene ambiguous. The CDR3 loop spans 16 amino acids. Germline-derived CDR1 and CDR2 are MNHNY and SVGAGI (reference sequence). Trimming stripped 11 bases from V and 0 bases from J, with 19 bases between. CDR3 coding DNA: TGTGCCTCGTTGGGCAACTCCGGTTCGAACACCGGGGAGCTGTTTTTT. Encoded protein: CASLGNSGSNTGELFF.

Only a few counts were recorded for this clonotype. This sequence joins TRBV7-9 and TRBJ2-1, with D possibly matching TRBD1 (7 bases). The V end lost 6 bases, the J end lost 8 bases, and 11 bases lay between the germline ends. Germline assignment: CDR1 SEHNR and CDR2 FQNEAQ (reference sequence). This CDR3 has 12 amino acids. CDR3 protein: CASRGGQHEQFF. CDR3 nucleotide sequence: TGTGCCAGCAGGGGGGGACAGCATGAGCAGTTCTTC.

The gene calls are TRBV6-6 and TRBJ1-1; D may be TRBD1 (6 bases). The CDR3 spans 14 residues. Per the germline V gene, CDR1 is MNHNY and CDR2 is SVGAGI (reference sequence). V gave up 6 bases and J gave up 1 base, with 12 bases separating them. CDR3 bases: TGTGCCAGCAGGGGGCTGGGGGCGAACACTGAAGCTTTCTTT. Its translation is CASRGLGANTEAFF.

This clonotype came up many times. The chain carries TRBV7-3 and TRBJ2-1; D is ambiguous. The CDR3 spans 17 residues. Germline CDR1 reads SGHTA; CDR2 reads FQGTGA. The germline V and J ends were trimmed by 5 bases and 4 bases, with 21 bases remaining between them. The CDR3 is CASSPQESGVGYNEQFF. In nucleotides, the CDR3 is TGTGCCAGCAGCCCGCAAGAGTCTGGGGTTGGGTACAATGAGCAGTTCTTC. The full variable domain, rest sourced from reference TRBV7-3 and TRBJ2-1, is GAGVSQTPSNKVTEKGKYVELRCDPISGHTALYWYRQSLGQGPEFLIYFQGTGAADDSGLPNDRFFAVRPEGSVSTLKIQRTERGDSAVYLCASSPQESGVGYNEQFFGPGTRLTVL.

This clonotype was detected only once. The chain links TRBV18 to TRBJ2-5; 11 nucleotides align to TRBD2. With V trimmed by 3 bases and J by 4 bases, 7 bases remained unmatched. The CDR3 consists of 16 residues. Looked up from germline, CDR1 is KGHSH and CDR2 is LQKENI. CDR3: CASSPTSTSGGETQYF. For the CDR3, the DNA is TGTGCCAGCTCACCGACGAGCACTAGCGGGGGAGAGACCCAGTACTTC.

Concerning this clonotype: Given a much more abundant clone one base away, this may be a read error. This sequence joins TRBV7-2 and TRBJ2-5; 9 bases are a match to TRBD2. The CDR3 contains 15 residues. Germline values: CDR1 SGHTA, CDR2 FQGNSA. J was trimmed by 7 bases and V by 3 bases; bases with no gene match: 9. The CDR3 DNA reads as TGTGCCAGCAGCTTCCCGCTAGCGGGGCACTGGACCCAGTACTTC. Protein: CASSFPLAGHWTQYF. The full variable domain, in which reference TRBV7-2 and TRBJ2-5 provide the parts outside the CDR3, is GAGVSQSPSNKVTEKGKDVELRCDPISGHTALYWYRQSLGQGLEFLIYFQGNSAPDKSGLPSDRFSAERTGGSVSTLTIQRTQQEDSAVYLCASSFPLAGHWTQYFGPGTRLLVL.

This clonotype was seen more than once but under ten times. CDR3 protein: CASGGSVGFYGYTF. The CDR3 DNA follows: TGTGCTAGTGGTGGCAGTGTTGGGTTCTATGGCTACACCTTC. The chain combines TRBV12-5 with TRBJ1-2; D call uncertain. The CDR3 is made up of 14 amino acids. Trimming pared 5 bases from V and 4 bases from J, leaving 14 bases between. Per germline, CDR1 LGHNT and CDR2 FRNRAP.

This sequence joins TRBV4-3 and TRBJ1-1; the D is unclear. CDR3 length: 15 amino acids. In germline, CDR1 is LGHNA, CDR2 YSLEER. The V gene lost 0 bases and the J gene lost 0 bases, with 8 bases spanning the gap. DNA for the CDR3: TGCGCCAGCAGCCAAGATAGAGTAATGAACACTGAAGCTTTCTTT. Translation gives CASSQDRVMNTEAFF.

The chain couples TRBV7-3 to TRBJ2-1, with 8 bases lining up with TRBD1. The CDR3 spans 15 residues. Looked up from germline, CDR1 is SGHTA and CDR2 is FQGTGA. V lost 3 bases, J lost 4 bases, and 5 bases stayed unmatched. In DNA form, the CDR3 reads TGTGCCAGCAGCTTCCCAGGGGGCCCTTACAATGAGCAGTTCTTC. Translating gives CASSFPGGPYNEQFF.

This clonotype was seen a handful of times. The chain combines TRBV6-5 with TRBJ2-2; D may be TRBD2 (5 bases). Germline V gives CDR1 MNHEY, CDR2 SVGAGI. The CDR3 runs 17 residues. V lost 5 bases, J lost 1 base, and 17 bases lay in between. This chain's CDR3 is CASSPVQSGWNTGELFF. In nucleotides, the CDR3 is TGTGCCAGCAGTCCGGTACAGTCGGGGTGGAACACCGGGGAGCTGTTTTTT.

On this clonotype: A read error may be the cause here, since a much bigger clone is one base away. V usage is TRBV7-8 and J usage is TRBJ1-5, with a weak D call TRBD1 (5 bases). The V gene lost 11 bases and the J gene lost 3 bases, with 14 bases spanning the gap. The CDR3 contains 13 residues. Germline lookup yields CDR1 SGHVS and CDR2 FQNEAQ. CDR3 sequence reads: CAGARGVNQPQHF. The CDR3 nucleotides read TGTGCCGGCGCCCGGGGGGTCAATCAGCCCCAGCATTTT. Supplemented by reference TRBV7-8 and TRBJ1-5, the full variable domain reads GAGVSQSPRYKVAKRGQDVALRCDPISGHVSLFWYQQALGQGPEFLTYFQNEAQLDKSGLPSDRFFAERPEGSVSTLKIQRTQQEDSAVYLCAGARGVNQPQHFGDGTRLSIL.

The rearrangement uses TRBV28 and TRBJ1-6; D gene uncertain. Germline V gene sequence: CDR1 MDHEN, CDR2 SYDVKM. The CDR3 consists of 17 residues. Trimming pared 0 bases from V and 2 bases from J, leaving 11 bases between. The CDR3 loop is CASSLCCVGPYNSPLHF. The DNA for the CDR3 is TGTGCCAGCAGTTTATGCTGCGTTGGTCCCTATAATTCACCCCTCCACTTT.

The rearrangement joins TRBV7-4 to TRBJ2-2; maybe TRBD2 (5 bases). The CDR3 runs to 15 residues. V was trimmed by 7 bases and J by 4 bases, leaving 16 bases between them. The germline CDR1 and CDR2 sequences are SGHVT and SQSDAQ. CDR3 residues: CASIQEEIATGELFF. The CDR3 region has the DNA TGTGCCAGCATCCAGGAGGAGATTGCCACCGGGGAGCTGTTTTTT.

This clonotype has just a few counts. The chain uses TRBV15 and TRBJ2-1, with 8 bases aligning to TRBD1. The V and J ends lost 3 bases and 5 bases, in that order; junction bases with no gene match: 9. Germline CDR1 and CDR2: LNHNV and YYDKDF (reference sequence). This CDR3 is built from 16 residues. DNA for the CDR3: TGTGCCACCAGCAGGGAAGGACAGGGCCGCAACAATGAGCAGTTCTTC. Translation gives CATSREGQGRNNEQFF.

The V gene is TRBV28, the J gene TRBJ1-1; 9 nucleotides agree with TRBD1. V lost 5 bases, J lost 4 bases, and 8 bases stayed unmatched. The CDR3 loop spans 15 amino acids. CDR1 is MDHEN, CDR2 SYDVKM, per germline. The CDR3 spells CASSIGDRAGTEAFF. DNA of the CDR3: TGTGCCAGCAGTATTGGGGACAGGGCCGGCACTGAAGCTTTCTTT.

This clonotype has more than one count but fewer than ten. V gene TRBV27 combines with J gene TRBJ2-3; D not certain. The CDR3 runs to 14 residues. V was trimmed by 6 bases and J by 0 bases, leaving 10 bases between them. Germline V lookup: CDR1 MNHEY, CDR2 SMNVEV (reference sequence). CDR3 sequence (DNA): TGTGCCAGCAGCCCCACTCGAAGCACAGATACGCAGTATTTT. Translated, it gives CASSPTRSTDTQYF.

The chain couples TRBV10-1 to TRBJ2-7; no clear D gene. From germline, CDR1 is WNHNN and CDR2 SYGVQD (reference sequence). The CDR3 consists of 14 residues. The V gene lost 0 bases and the J gene lost 6 bases, with 12 bases spanning the gap. The chain's CDR3 is CASSESRTRGEQYF. The CDR3 nucleotides read TGCGCCAGCAGTGAGTCTAGGACGCGCGGCGAGCAGTACTTC.

V and J are TRBV19 and TRBJ1-6, with D possibly matching TRBD1 (5 bases). With 5 bases removed from V and 0 bases from J, the gap between germline ends came to 11 bases. The germline V gene has CDR1 LNHDA and CDR2 SQIVND (reference sequence). CDR3 size: 16 residues. CDR3 sequence reads: CASSSGTSSYNSPLHF. As DNA, the CDR3 is TGTGCCAGTAGTTCCGGGACCAGCTCCTATAATTCACCCCTCCACTTT.

This clonotype has a count of ten or more. The chain is built from TRBV4-1 and TRBJ2-7; tentatively, D is TRBD1 (6 bases). Germline V gives CDR1 MGHRA, CDR2 YSYEKL. With 0 bases removed from V and 2 bases from J, the gap between germline ends came to 14 bases. This CDR3 comprises 16 residues. The CDR3 spells CASSQEHRDFTYEQYF. The CDR3 DNA sequence: TGCGCCAGCAGCCAAGAACACAGGGATTTCACCTACGAGCAGTACTTC.

With regard to this clonotype: One base away lies a much larger clone, so this may be a sequencing read error. CDR3 residues: CANSTGVQQFF. In DNA, the CDR3 is TGTGCCAACAGCACGGGGGTACAGCAGTTCTTC. The rearrangement uses TRBV7-2 and TRBJ2-1, with a tentative D call TRBD2 (6 bases). The CDR3 runs to 11 residues. Germline CDR1 SGHTA, CDR2 FQGNSA.

The chain uses TRBV11-2 and TRBJ2-5; D is undetermined. The CDR3 consists of 13 residues. Trimming took 3 bases from V and 5 from J, leaving 10 bases between them. The V gene's germline CDR1 is SGHAT and CDR2 FQNNGV. The chain's CDR3 is CASSLSRMETQYF. The CDR3, as DNA: TGTGCCAGCAGCTTGAGTAGAATGGAGACCCAGTACTTC.

This clonotype was seen only a few times. The chain has TRBV7-9 and TRBJ2-6, with a tentative D call TRBD2 (6 bases). The germline V gene encodes CDR1 SEHNR and CDR2 FQNEAQ (reference sequence). CDR3 size: 15 residues. The ends were cut back, 4 bases at V and 4 bases at J, with 11 bases in the middle. In DNA, the CDR3 is TGTGCCAGCAGCTCGGGACTCCGGGGGGCCAACGTCCTGACTTTC. This translates into CASSSGLRGANVLTF. Variable domain in full (rest from reference TRBV7-9 and TRBJ2-6): DTGVSQNPRHKITKRGQNVTFRCDPISEHNRLYWYRQTLGQGPEFLTYFQNEAQLEKSRLLSDRFSAERPKGSFSTLEIQRTEQGDSAMYLCASSSGLRGANVLTFGAGSRLTVL.

This chain connects TRBV5-6 to TRBJ2-7; D is ambiguous. CDR1 is SGHDT, CDR2 YYEEEE, per germline. The CDR3 consists of 14 residues. The ends were cut back, 3 bases at V and 3 bases at J, with 13 bases in the middle. The CDR3 nucleotides read TGTGCCAGCAGCTCCTTAACAAGGAGCTACGAGCAGTACGTC. Protein sequence: CASSSLTRSYEQYV.

The J gene is TRBJ1-2, the V gene TRBV2; 9 bases match TRBD1. Germline assignment: CDR1 SNHLY and CDR2 FYNNEI. This CDR3 comprises 12 residues. The DNA for the CDR3 is TGTGCGTTCGTGACAGGGGGCTATGGCTACACCTTC. This codes for CAFVTGGYGYTF.